The text below deals with one T cell receptor beta chain. Antigen specificity is unknown. This record comes from a study of blood T cells in healthy people across ages. This CDR3 comprises 17 residues. Germline loops: CDR1 SGHRS, CDR2 YFSETQ. Germline trimming cut 3 bases from V and 9 bases from J; bases unmatched to any gene: 11. Primed by a sample-barcoded 5' primer and a J-beta primer mix, a second PCR proceeded for 7 to 11 cycles. TCRdb independently ran MiXCR on the 5' RACE reads; one entry per CDR3 protein. Among around 900,000 distinct CDR3 sequences listed, 25% to 30% were seen once. Study conclusions and caveats: It was not possible, with unsorted PBMCs, to conclusively compare naive and antigen-experienced cells.

This sequence joins TRBV5-1 and TRBJ2-1, with 14 bases that match TRBD2. The specimen sequenced was blood. The clonotype originates from a woman of 80 years or more in good health. The CDR3 loop reads CASSSGLAGALRGEQFF. DNA for the CDR3: TGCGCCAGCAGCTCGGGACTAGCGGGGGCCCTCCGCGGTGAGCAGTTCTTC.